One and the same sample provided the 28 T cell receptor beta chains below, sequenced in a study of T cell changes during pregnancy in multiple sclerosis. The assay was immunoSEQ multiplex PCR, and TCRdb's table has in-frame clones only and misses some. The sample lists around 50,000 clones, around 90% seen once, with about 0.61% in the top ten. The sample in question was CD4+ T cells from peripheral blood mononuclear cells, obtained after pregnancy. The receptors were sampled from a female donor in good health, enrolled as a control in a pregnancy study.

The V gene is TRBV19, the J gene TRBJ2-3; D perhaps matches TRBD1 (5 bases). Germline V gene sequence: CDR1 LNHDA, CDR2 SQIVND (reference sequence). The CDR3 length is 14 residues. V was cut by 4 bases and J by 6 bases, with 14 bases left in between. The CDR3 region is CASSRGWRSDTQYF. DNA of the CDR3: TGTGCCAGTAGTAGGGGCTGGCGGTCGGATACGCAGTATTTT.

The V call is TRBV5-1, the J call TRBJ2-7; weak D call: TRBD1 (5 bases). The germline gives CDR1 SGHRS, CDR2 YFSETQ. CDR3 length: 13 residues. Trimming removed 1 base at V and 2 bases at J, with 7 bases between. CDR3 region: CASSLQQAYEQYF. The CDR3 DNA reads as TGCGCCAGCAGCTTGCAACAGGCCTACGAGCAGTACTTC.

The CDR3 loop reads CAWSVQGGSNQPQHF. The CDR3 DNA reads TGTGCCTGGAGTGTTCAGGGGGGTAGCAATCAGCCCCAGCATTTT. The rearrangement links TRBV30 to TRBJ1-5; 7 bases are shared with TRBD1. The germline CDR1 and CDR2 sequences are GTSNPN and SVGIG (reference sequence). This CDR3 spans 15 amino acids. The V segment lost 0 bases and the J segment 0 bases; nucleotides outside the gene matches: 2.

This clone was observed once. CDR3: CASSLGTSGMETQYF. The DNA of the CDR3 is TGTGCCAGCAGCCTTGGGACTAGCGGGATGGAGACCCAGTACTTC. The chain carries TRBV7-2 and TRBJ2-5, with 13 bases fitting TRBD2. The CDR3 is 15 residues long. The trim removed 5 bases at V and 5 bases at J, leaving 5 bases unmatched. The germline V gene encodes CDR1 SGHTA and CDR2 FQGNSA.

This chain connects TRBV29-1 to TRBJ1-1, with 9 bases identical to TRBD1. Trimming cost V 7 bases and J 1 base; bases outside gene matches: 4. This CDR3 spans 13 amino acids. Germline V gene sequence: CDR1 SQVTM, CDR2 ANQGSEA. This CDR3 reads CSATDRGNTEAFF. CDR3 DNA sequence: TGCAGCGCGACGGACAGGGGGAACACTGAAGCTTTCTTT.

The rearrangement uses TRBV5-1 and TRBJ2-5, with 8 bases matching TRBD2. CDR1 SGHRS and CDR2 YFSETQ come from the germline V gene. The CDR3 runs 16 residues. J lost 5 bases, V lost 4 bases, and 13 bases had no gene match. The CDR3 DNA reads TGCGCCAGCAGCCCCCGTGGCGGGGGGCCGGGGGAGACCCAGTACTTC. Translated, it gives CASSPRGGGPGETQYF.

In this sample, this clone turned up once. The chain carries TRBV5-1 and TRBJ2-3, with D tentatively TRBD2 (7 bases). This CDR3 is 15 amino acids long. Trimming stripped 7 bases from V and 5 bases from J, with 20 bases between. Germline V lookup: CDR1 SGHRS, CDR2 YFSETQ. CDR3 nucleotides: TGCGCCAGCTCACCCCAGAGGGGGGGCGGAGATACGCAGTATTTT. This codes for CASSPQRGGGDTQYF.

This clone was found a few times. The gene calls are TRBV9 and TRBJ1-3, with 8 bases identical to TRBD1. V dropped 3 bases and J dropped 2; count of bases not matched to a gene: 4. There are 15 residues in the CDR3. The germline V gene has CDR1 SGDLS and CDR2 YYNGEE. The CDR3 DNA reads TGTGCCAGCAGCGCCTCGACAGGGGCTGGAAACACCATATATTTT. Protein: CASSASTGAGNTIYF.

This rearrangement joins TRBV6-5 to TRBJ1-5; D is possibly TRBD1 (5 bases). This CDR3 comprises 13 residues. Looked up from germline, CDR1 is MNHEY and CDR2 is SVGAGI. V was trimmed by 8 bases and J by 2 bases, leaving 10 bases between them. CDR3 coding DNA: TGTGCCAGCTCCAGGGCCGGCAATCAGCCCCAGCATTTT. It is translated as CASSRAGNQPQHF.

The chain uses TRBV18 and TRBJ1-1; no clear D. The CDR3 loop spans 13 amino acids. V was pared by 3 bases and J by 6 bases, with 11 bases between. Germline CDR1 reads KGHSH; CDR2 reads LQKENI. CDR3 in amino acids: CASSPGRGSEAFF. DNA of the CDR3: TGTGCCAGCTCACCTGGCCGCGGGTCTGAAGCTTTCTTT. Based on the CDR3 plus reference TRBV18 and TRBJ1-1, the full variable domain is NAGVMQNPRHLVRRRGQEARLRCSPMKGHSHVYWYRQLPEEGLKFMVYLQKENIIDESGMPKERFSAEFPKEGPSILRIQQVVRGDSAAYFCASSPGRGSEAFFGQGTRLTVV.

V usage is TRBV18 and J usage is TRBJ2-3; tentative D call: TRBD2 (6 bases). Trimming pared 5 bases from V and 2 bases from J, leaving 17 bases between. Germline assignment: CDR1 KGHSH and CDR2 LQKENI. This CDR3 contains 16 residues. CDR3 residues: CASSDSTRANTDTQYF. CDR3 nucleotide sequence: TGTGCCAGCTCAGATTCGACTAGGGCGAACACAGATACGCAGTATTTT.

The chain combines TRBV11-2 with TRBJ2-7; 11 bases fit TRBD1. V lost 7 bases, J lost 4 bases, and 3 bases stayed unmatched. The CDR3 contains 13 residues. Germline V gene sequence: CDR1 SGHAT, CDR2 FQNNGV. The CDR3 spells CASTRDRGYEQYF. The CDR3 DNA reads TGTGCCAGCACCCGGGACAGGGGGTACGAGCAGTACTTC. Drawing the rest from reference TRBV11-2 and TRBJ2-7, the complete variable domain is EAGVAQSPRYKIIEKRQSVAFWCNPISGHATLYWYQQILGQGPKLLIQFQNNGVVDDSQLPKDRFSAERLKGVDSTLKIQPAKLEDSAVYLCASTRDRGYEQYFGPGTRLTVT.

The chain links TRBV6-1 to TRBJ2-1; 8 nucleotides match TRBD2. CDR3 size: 15 residues. After removal of 4 bases from V and 4 bases from J, the junction contained 6 bases not matched to a gene. CDR1 MNHNS and CDR2 SASEGT come from the germline V gene. In DNA, the CDR3 is TGTGCCAGCAGTGTAACTAGCGGTTCTTACAATGAGCAGTTCTTC. Residues: CASSVTSGSYNEQFF.

This chain connects TRBV5-1 to TRBJ2-7; 9 positions agree with TRBD2. The CDR3 spans 16 residues. In germline, CDR1 is SGHRS, CDR2 YFSETQ. The trim removed 0 bases at V and 2 bases at J, leaving 6 bases unmatched. The CDR3 region is CASSLGAGGEAYEQYF. DNA of the CDR3: TGCGCCAGCAGCTTGGGGGCGGGAGGGGAGGCCTACGAGCAGTACTTC. The complete variable domain, with remaining parts taken from reference TRBV5-1 and TRBJ2-7, reads KAGVTQTPRYLIKTRGQQVTLSCSPISGHRSVSWYQQTPGQGLQFLFEYFSETQRNKGNFPGRFSGRQFSNSRSEMNVSTLELGDSALYLCASSLGAGGEAYEQYFGPGTRLTVT.

J is TRBJ2-4 and V is TRBV4-1, with 8 bases identical to TRBD1. This CDR3 has 16 residues. V was pared by 2 bases and J by 3 bases, with 6 bases of the junction left unmatched. Germline assignment: CDR1 MGHRA and CDR2 YSYEKL. The CDR3 loop reads CASSQPRTGYKNIQYF. CDR3 sequence (DNA): TGCGCCAGCAGCCAACCCAGGACAGGGTACAAAAACATTCAGTACTTC.

This clone is a singleton in its sample. V gene TRBV5-1 combines with J gene TRBJ2-5; possible D gene TRBD2, 7 bases. The length of the CDR3 is 14 residues. Trimming removed 4 bases at V and 2 bases at J, with 12 bases between. Germline V gives CDR1 SGHRS, CDR2 YFSETQ. CDR3 region: CASSPGGRQETQYF. CDR3 DNA: TGCGCCAGCAGCCCGGGGGGCCGACAAGAGACCCAGTACTTC.

The gene calls are TRBV2 and TRBJ2-7, with TRBD1 matching 8 bases. This CDR3 has 13 residues. V trimming: 4 bases; J trimming: 5 bases; junction bases outside the gene matches: 4. Germline CDR1 and CDR2: SNHLY and FYNNEI. Here the CDR3 DNA reads TGTGCCAGCAGTGTGGACAGGGTAAACGAGCAGTACTTC. This sequence encodes CASSVDRVNEQYF.

The chain is built from TRBV9 and TRBJ1-2; D not resolved. V was cut by 0 bases and J by 4 bases, with 13 bases left in between. Germline V gene lookup returns CDR1 SGDLS and CDR2 YYNGEE. The CDR3 extends over 15 amino acids. The CDR3 bases are TGTGCCAGCAGCGTAGCTACGAGTGCCATCTATGGCTACACCTTC. Protein: CASSVATSAIYGYTF.

V gene TRBV7-2 combines with J gene TRBJ2-5; no firm D call. The CDR3 is 13 amino acids. Trimming left V 8 bases short and J 7 bases short, with 17 bases between. From germline, CDR1 is SGHTA and CDR2 FQGNSA. CDR3: CASRSGGLGTQYF. The CDR3 DNA reads TGTGCCAGCCGTAGTGGCGGCCTTGGGACCCAGTACTTC.

The chain couples TRBV11-2 to TRBJ2-4; the match to TRBD1 covers 8 bases. This CDR3 region has 18 residues. From germline, CDR1 is SGHAT and CDR2 FQNNGV. Trimming removed 5 bases from V and 7 bases from J; junction bases left unmatched: 19. In nucleotides, the CDR3 is TGTGCCAGCAGCCAAGGACAGGGATTCAGTAGACCGGGGAACATTCAGTACTTC. Its translation: CASSQGQGFSRPGNIQYF.

The CDR3 loop reads CASSTRLAGGEQYF. Written as DNA, the CDR3 is TGTGCCAGCAGCACTCGACTAGCGGGGGGGGAGCAGTACTTC. J is TRBJ2-7 and V is TRBV7-2; 14 bases are a match to TRBD2. Germline assignment: CDR1 SGHTA and CDR2 FQGNSA. This CDR3 contains 14 residues. V dropped 5 bases and J dropped 7; count of bases not matched to a gene: 4. The full variable domain, with the rest looked up from reference TRBV7-2 and TRBJ2-7, is GAGVSQSPSNKVTEKGKDVELRCDPISGHTALYWYRQSLGQGLEFLIYFQGNSAPDKSGLPSDRFSAERTGGSVSTLTIQRTQQEDSAVYLCASSTRLAGGEQYFGPGTRLTVT.

The V and J genes are TRBV2 and TRBJ2-2, with 8 bases fitting TRBD2. The J segment lost 3 bases and the V segment lost 5 bases, leaving 5 bases of the junction unmatched. The V gene's germline CDR1 is SNHLY and CDR2 FYNNEI. The CDR3 sequence is 15 residues long. The CDR3 here is CASSLSGGDTGELFF. CDR3 coding DNA: TGTGCCAGCAGTCTATCGGGAGGGGACACCGGGGAGCTGTTTTTT.

The CDR3 loop is CASSSGTGASNSPLHF. The CDR3 DNA follows: TGTGCCAGCAGTTCCGGGACAGGGGCTTCTAATTCACCCCTCCACTTT. The V gene is TRBV6-5, the J gene TRBJ1-6; TRBD1 aligns across 10 bases. Germline V gene sequence: CDR1 MNHEY, CDR2 SVGAGI. The CDR3 is 16 residues long. V lost 4 bases and J lost 6; bases outside the gene matches: 6.

V gene TRBV28 combines with J gene TRBJ2-1, with D maybe TRBD2 (6 bases). V was pared by 4 bases and J by 9 bases, with 13 bases between. CDR3 length: 13 amino acids. In germline, CDR1 is MDHEN, CDR2 SYDVKM. The CDR3 DNA reads as TGTGCCAGCAGTTCCCTCCGGGGGATTGAGCAGTTCTTC. Translation gives CASSSLRGIEQFF.

Note on this clone: One end of the junction does not line up with germline, which may come from a read error. The chain uses TRBV6-1 and TRBJ2-7; D possibly corresponds to TRBD2 (5 bases). The CDR3 covers 12 residues. Germline CDR1 reads MNHNS; CDR2 reads SASEGT. CDR3 DNA: TGTGTCAGCAGGCTCGGGGTGAACGAGCAGTACTTC. Translation gives CVSRLGVNEQYF.

This rearrangement joins TRBV7-2 to TRBJ2-2; the D gene is possibly TRBD2 (6 bases). In germline, CDR1 is SGHTA, CDR2 FQGNSA. The CDR3 is made up of 16 amino acids. The V gene lost 3 bases and the J gene lost 1 base, with 12 bases spanning the gap. This CDR3 is CASSFGGVLNTGELFF. As DNA, the CDR3 is TGTGCCAGCAGCTTCGGCGGGGTTTTGAACACCGGGGAGCTGTTTTTT.

Here the CDR3 reads CASSLDPGQSYEQYF. The CDR3, as DNA: TGCGCCAGCAGCTTAGATCCGGGACAGTCCTACGAGCAGTACTTC. The chain combines TRBV5-1 with TRBJ2-7; the match to TRBD1 covers 7 bases. The V gene's germline CDR1 is SGHRS and CDR2 YFSETQ. The length of the CDR3 is 15 residues. Trimming took 2 bases from V and 1 from J; bases not matched to a gene: 6. Full variable domain (remainder filled in from reference TRBV5-1 and TRBJ2-7): KAGVTQTPRYLIKTRGQQVTLSCSPISGHRSVSWYQQTPGQGLQFLFEYFSETQRNKGNFPGRFSGRQFSNSRSEMNVSTLELGDSALYLCASSLDPGQSYEQYFGPGTRLTVT.

The chain has TRBV19 and TRBJ1-1, with 9 bases that match TRBD1. Germline CDR1 reads LNHDA; CDR2 reads SQIVND (reference sequence). Trimming took 4 bases from V and 4 from J; bases not matched to a gene: 7. This CDR3 has 15 residues. CDR3 in DNA: TGTGCCAGTAGTACCTGGGACAGGGTTTTCACTGAAGCTTTCTTT. Amino acids: CASSTWDRVFTEAFF.